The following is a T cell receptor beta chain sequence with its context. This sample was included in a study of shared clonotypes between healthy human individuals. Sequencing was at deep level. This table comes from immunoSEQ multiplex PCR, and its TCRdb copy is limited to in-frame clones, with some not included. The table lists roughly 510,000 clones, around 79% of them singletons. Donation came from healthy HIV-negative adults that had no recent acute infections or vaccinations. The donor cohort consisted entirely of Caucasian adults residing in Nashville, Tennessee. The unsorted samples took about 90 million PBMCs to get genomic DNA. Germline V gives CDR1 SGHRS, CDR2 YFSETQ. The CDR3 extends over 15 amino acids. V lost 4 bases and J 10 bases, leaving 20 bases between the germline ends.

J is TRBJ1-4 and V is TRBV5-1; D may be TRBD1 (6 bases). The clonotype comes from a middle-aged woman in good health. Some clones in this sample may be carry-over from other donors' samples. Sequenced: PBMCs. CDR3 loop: CASSPNSGGGGKLFF. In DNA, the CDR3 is TGCGCCAGCAGCCCCAACAGCGGCGGAGGGGGAAAACTGTTTTTT.